Listed here are 8 T cell receptor beta chains from one sample, sequenced in a study of T cell responses to AZD1222 COVID-19 vaccine. Assay: immunoSEQ multiplex PCR; the TCRdb copy retains only in-frame clones and omits some. This sample has 90,000 to 120,000 clones, with over 80% found just once. The source was peripheral blood, collected 28 days after the second AZD1222 dose. The receptors shown here come from an adult who received the AZD1222 COVID-19 vaccine.

At least ten counts were recorded for this clone. The genes are TRBV6-4 and TRBJ2-1; a possible D gene is TRBD2 (5 bases). Germline V gene sequence: CDR1 MRHNA, CDR2 SNTAGT. V was pared by 0 bases and J by 5 bases, with 11 bases between. The CDR3 has 15 amino acids. CDR3 DNA: TGTGCCAGCAGTGACTCGTTTGAGGGTGACAATGAGCAGTTCTTC. It translates to CASSDSFEGDNEQFF.

This sequence joins TRBV19 and TRBJ1-5; D may be TRBD1 (5 bases). The CDR3 consists of 15 residues. Trimming cost V 5 bases and J 2 bases, with 13 bases left between them. Germline V gene data show CDR1 as LNHDA and CDR2 as SQIVND (reference sequence). The CDR3 DNA follows: TGTGCCAGTAGTCGGGGTGGGGCCGGCAATCAGCCCCAGCATTTT. This translates into CASSRGGAGNQPQHF.

This sequence joins TRBV25-1 and TRBJ1-2; 7 bases map to TRBD1. The CDR3 spans 14 residues. Germline V gives CDR1 MGHDK, CDR2 SYGVNS. V was clipped by 8 bases and J by 1 base; unmatched bases: 7. CDR3 nucleotides: TGTGCCAGCTCTTTGGGACAGATTAACTATGGCTACACCTTC. Residues: CASSLGQINYGYTF.

This clone was detected only a few times. The rearrangement uses TRBV6-5 and TRBJ2-7, with D maybe TRBD2 (5 bases). CDR3 length equals 12 residues. The germline V gene has CDR1 MNHEY and CDR2 SVGAGI. Trimming pared 0 bases from V and 10 bases from J, leaving 10 bases between. This CDR3 reads CASSYSEGSQYF. The CDR3 nucleotides are TGTGCCAGCAGTTACTCGGAAGGGAGCCAGTACTTC.

In this sample, this clone turned up once. The chain employs TRBV12-3 or TRBV12-4 and TRBJ2-7; 9 bases fit TRBD2. The CDR3 runs to 13 residues. The V segment lost 6 bases and the J segment 6 bases; nucleotides outside the gene matches: 6. The CDR3 sequence is CASRGTSLGEQYF. CDR3 DNA: TGTGCCAGCAGGGGGACTAGCTTGGGCGAGCAGTACTTC.

This chain joins TRBV5-6 and TRBJ1-2; 9 bases fit TRBD1. CDR1 SGHDT and CDR2 YYEEEE come from the germline V gene. The CDR3 contains 16 residues. The trim removed 6 bases at V and 0 bases at J, leaving 9 bases unmatched. The CDR3 DNA follows: TGTGCCAGCACCGAGACAGGGGGGATTTCTAACTATGGCTACACCTTC. It yields the protein CASTETGGISNYGYTF.

The genes are TRBV5-1 and TRBJ2-4; weak D call: TRBD1 (6 bases). V was pared by 8 bases and J by 6 bases, with 15 bases between. The CDR3 contains 13 residues. Germline V lookup: CDR1 SGHRS, CDR2 YFSETQ. The CDR3 coding sequence is TGCGCCAGTAATCAGGGGTGGGGAAACATTCAGTACTTC. It encodes CASNQGWGNIQYF.

This clone showed up just once. This chain uses TRBV19 with TRBJ2-7; D not resolved. V lost 1 base and J lost 0, with 10 bases in between. The V gene's germline CDR1 is LNHDA and CDR2 SQIVND (reference sequence). The CDR3 runs to 15 residues. This chain's CDR3 is CASSIVLLSSYEQYF. CDR3 DNA: TGTGCCAGTAGTATAGTACTCCTGAGCTCCTACGAGCAGTACTTC.